This TCR beta chain was observed in a study of cytomegalovirus exposure and HLA in healthy donors. Notes on this clone: No antigen is known for it.

Broader study findings: For most TCR sequences rarity was the rule, although some public TCRs occurred in many donors. The study listed roughly 150 cytomegalovirus-associated TCR beta chains.

Produced via immunoSEQ multiplex PCR; TCRdb's table is partial and in-frame only. In the table there are 280,000 or so clones, around 89% of which are singletons. V dropped 4 bases and J dropped 3; count of bases not matched to a gene: 7. Germline V gives CDR1 SGHAT, CDR2 FQNNGV. The CDR3 loop spans 15 amino acids. The chain joins TRBV11-2 to TRBJ2-7; 9 nucleotides agree with TRBD1. The sample taken for sequencing was PBMCs. The receptor was derived from a woman aged 18-29 years in good health and CMV-seronegative. The CDR3 bases are TGTGCCAGCAGCTGGTCCGGGACAGGGAGCTACGAGCAGTACTTC. It encodes CASSWSGTGSYEQYF.